This entry lists 9 T cell receptor beta chains sequenced from one sample in a study of regulatory T cells in long-lasting Graves disease. Time point: persistent/refractory GD, antithyroid drugs over 5 years with positive TRAb. The TCR library was made from RNA that had been extracted from PBMCs in TRIzol. Construction of the TCR beta libraries employed iRepertoire HTBI primers in conjunction with Arm-PCR of CDR3 regions. TCRdb ran MiXCR on the multiplex PCR reads and lists one entry per CDR3 protein. The sample has 500,000 to 800,000 distinct CDR3 sequences; around 30% are singletons. Here the sequenced sample was peripheral blood mononuclear cells (PBMCs), taken when the disease was refractory, from a patient treated with antithyroid drugs. The receptors come from a female donor with Graves disease.

This clonotype was seen a few times. This chain uses TRBV11-2 with TRBJ2-7; TRBD2 aligns across 9 bases. Germline V gives CDR1 SGHAT, CDR2 FQNNGV. V gave up 0 bases and J gave up 3 bases; unmatched junction bases: 6. The CDR3 loop spans 16 amino acids. CDR3 in amino acids: CASSLERLAGFYEQYF. CDR3 in DNA: TGTGCCAGCAGCTTAGAACGCCTAGCGGGATTCTACGAGCAGTACTTC.

The sample holds many counts of this clonotype. V usage is TRBV20-1 and J usage is TRBJ1-5; no clear D gene. The CDR3 runs to 12 residues. Per germline, CDR1 DFQATT and CDR2 SNEGSKA (reference sequence). V lost 1 base to trimming and J lost 0 bases, with 1 base between them. This CDR3 is CSARGSNQPQHF. CDR3 DNA: TGCAGTGCTAGAGGTAGCAATCAGCCCCAGCATTTT.

This clonotype has only a few counts. The V call is TRBV20-1, the J call TRBJ2-7, with D possibly being TRBD1 (6 bases). The CDR3 sequence is 17 residues long. CDR1 and CDR2 (germline): DFQATT, SNEGSKA (reference sequence). V lost 0 bases and J lost 0, with 18 bases in between. CDR3 nucleotide sequence: TGCAGTGCTAGAGATCTTGTTGGACAGCGAACCTCCTACGAGCAGTACTTC. Its protein product is CSARDLVGQRTSYEQYF.

This sequence joins TRBV12-3 or TRBV12-4 and TRBJ1-2; TRBD1 might be the D (6 bases). The CDR3 is 16 residues long. V gave up 6 bases and J gave up 0 bases, with 17 bases separating them. Here the CDR3 reads CASRQNGGRANYGYTF. In DNA form, the CDR3 reads TGTGCCAGCAGACAAAATGGGGGCCGAGCTAACTATGGCTACACCTTC.

This clonotype has just a few counts. This chain uses TRBV25-1 with TRBJ2-7, with 9 bases aligning to TRBD2. This CDR3 comprises 15 residues. CDR1 and CDR2 from the germline V gene are MGHDK and SYGVNS. After removal of 7 bases from V and 2 bases from J, the junction contained 9 bases not matched to a gene. CDR3 sequence: CASKPISGRTYEQYF. In nucleotides, the CDR3 is TGTGCCAGCAAACCCATCAGCGGGAGGACCTACGAGCAGTACTTC.

This chain links TRBV20-1 with TRBJ1-1; a possible D gene is TRBD1 (6 bases). Trimming left V 0 bases short and J 5 bases short, with 22 bases between. This CDR3 comprises 17 residues. Germline V gene data show CDR1 as DFQATT and CDR2 as SNEGSKA (reference sequence). The CDR3 DNA sequence: TGCAGTGCTAGAGATCGGGGGGCCCCAGGAACCTCAACTGAAGCTTTCTTT. Translating gives CSARDRGAPGTSTEAFF.

The rearrangement links TRBV9 to TRBJ1-1, with D maybe TRBD1 (5 bases). Looked up from germline, CDR1 is SGDLS and CDR2 is YYNGEE. V lost 0 bases, J lost 2 bases, and 17 bases lay in between. The CDR3 is made up of 17 amino acids. CDR3 DNA: TGTGCCAGCAGCGTAGCCGCCACGGGGGGACTTAACACTGAAGCTTTCTTT. Amino acid sequence: CASSVAATGGLNTEAFF.

This clonotype was observed many times. CDR3 DNA sequence: TGTGCCAGCAGCTTTGGGACATTTGAAGCTTTCTTT. This sequence encodes CASSFGTFEAFF. This chain connects TRBV11-2 to TRBJ1-1; D might be TRBD1 (6 bases). V lost 3 bases to trimming and J lost 7 bases, with 9 bases between them. Germline V lookup: CDR1 SGHAT, CDR2 FQNNGV. CDR3 length: 12 amino acids.

The CDR3 spells CASSPFGQNYGYTF. The CDR3 DNA follows: TGCGCCAGCAGCCCTTTCGGACAGAACTATGGCTACACCTTC. The V and J genes are TRBV5-1 and TRBJ1-2, with TRBD1 as a possible D gene (6 bases). V gave up 4 bases and J gave up 2 bases, with 12 bases separating them. CDR3 length: 14 residues. Germline loops: CDR1 SGHRS, CDR2 YFSETQ.